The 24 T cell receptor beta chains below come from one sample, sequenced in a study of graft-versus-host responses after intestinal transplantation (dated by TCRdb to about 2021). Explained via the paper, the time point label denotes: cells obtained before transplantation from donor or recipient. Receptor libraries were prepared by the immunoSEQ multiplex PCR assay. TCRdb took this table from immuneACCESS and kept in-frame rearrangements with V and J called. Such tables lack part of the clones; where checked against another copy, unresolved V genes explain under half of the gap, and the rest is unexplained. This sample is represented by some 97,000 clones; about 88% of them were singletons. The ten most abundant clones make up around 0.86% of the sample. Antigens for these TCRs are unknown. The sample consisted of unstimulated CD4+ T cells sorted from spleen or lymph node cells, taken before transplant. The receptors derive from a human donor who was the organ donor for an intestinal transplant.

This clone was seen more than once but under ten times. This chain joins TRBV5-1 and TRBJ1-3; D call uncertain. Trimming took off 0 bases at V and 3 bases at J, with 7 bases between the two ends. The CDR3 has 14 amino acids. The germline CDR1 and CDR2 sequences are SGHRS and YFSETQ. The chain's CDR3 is CASSLAGRGNTIYF. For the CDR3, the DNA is TGCGCCAGCAGCTTGGCCGGGCGTGGAAACACCATATATTTT. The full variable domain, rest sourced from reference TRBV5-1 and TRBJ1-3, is KAGVTQTPRYLIKTRGQQVTLSCSPISGHRSVSWYQQTPGQGLQFLFEYFSETQRNKGNFPGRFSGRQFSNSRSEMNVSTLELGDSALYLCASSLAGRGNTIYFGEGSWLTVV.

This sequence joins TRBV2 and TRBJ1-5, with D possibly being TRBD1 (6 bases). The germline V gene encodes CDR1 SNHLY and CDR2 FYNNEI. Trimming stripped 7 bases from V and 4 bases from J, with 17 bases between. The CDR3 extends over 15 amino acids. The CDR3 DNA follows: TGTGCCAGCAACAGAATACAGGGTGTGAATCAGCCCCAGCATTTT. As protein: CASNRIQGVNQPQHF.

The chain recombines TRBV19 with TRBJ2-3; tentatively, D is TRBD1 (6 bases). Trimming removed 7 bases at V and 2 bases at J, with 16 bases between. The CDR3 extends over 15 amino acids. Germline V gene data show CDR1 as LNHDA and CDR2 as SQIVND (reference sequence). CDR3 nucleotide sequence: TGTGCCAGTACCGGCTCAGGGACACACACAGATACGCAGTATTTT. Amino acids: CASTGSGTHTDTQYF.

The CDR3 DNA is TGTGCCAGCGGCAGGTCAGGGACGTCTGGAAACACCATATATTTT. It encodes CASGRSGTSGNTIYF. This chain joins TRBV9 and TRBJ1-3, with D tentatively TRBD1 (5 bases). Germline V CDR1 and CDR2: SGDLS, YYNGEE. This CDR3 region has 15 residues. The ends were cut back, 7 bases at V and 1 base at J, with 15 bases in the middle. Full variable domain (missing parts from reference TRBV9 and TRBJ1-3): DSGVTQTPKHLITATGQRVTLRCSPRSGDLSVYWYQQSLDQGLQFLIQYYNGEERAKGNILERFSAQQFPDLHSELNLSSLELGDSALYFCASGRSGTSGNTIYFGEGSWLTVV.

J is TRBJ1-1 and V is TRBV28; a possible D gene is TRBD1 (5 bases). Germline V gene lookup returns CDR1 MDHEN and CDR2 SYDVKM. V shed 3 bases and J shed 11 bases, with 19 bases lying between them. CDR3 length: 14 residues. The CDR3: CASSFWGGPVKAFF. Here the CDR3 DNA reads TGTGCCAGCAGTTTTTGGGGGGGACCCGTGAAGGCTTTCTTT. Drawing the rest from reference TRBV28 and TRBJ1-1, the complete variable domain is DVKVTQSSRYLVKRTGEKVFLECVQDMDHENMFWYRQDPGLGLRLIYFSYDVKMKEKGDIPEGYSVSREKKERFSLILESASTNQTSMYLCASSFWGGPVKAFFGQGTRLTVV.

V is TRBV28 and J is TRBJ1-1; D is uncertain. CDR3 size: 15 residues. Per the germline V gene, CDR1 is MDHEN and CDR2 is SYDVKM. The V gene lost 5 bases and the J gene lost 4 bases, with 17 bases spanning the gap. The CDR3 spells CASSRPRTVFTEAFF. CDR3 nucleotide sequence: TGTGCCAGCAGTCGTCCCCGGACCGTTTTCACTGAAGCTTTCTTT.

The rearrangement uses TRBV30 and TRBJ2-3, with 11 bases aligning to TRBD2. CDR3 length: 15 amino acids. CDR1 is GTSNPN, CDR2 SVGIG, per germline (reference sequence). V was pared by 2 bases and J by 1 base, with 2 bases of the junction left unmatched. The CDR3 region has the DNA TGTGCCTGGAGTAAGGGACTAGCGGGCACAGATACGCAGTATTTT. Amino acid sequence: CAWSKGLAGTDTQYF.

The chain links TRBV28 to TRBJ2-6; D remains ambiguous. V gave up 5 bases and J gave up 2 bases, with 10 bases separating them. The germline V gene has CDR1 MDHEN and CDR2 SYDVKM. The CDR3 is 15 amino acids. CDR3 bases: TGTGCCAGCAGTCCGACCCGTACTGGGGCCAACGTCCTGACTTTC. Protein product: CASSPTRTGANVLTF. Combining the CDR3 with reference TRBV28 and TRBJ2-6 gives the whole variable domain DVKVTQSSRYLVKRTGEKVFLECVQDMDHENMFWYRQDPGLGLRLIYFSYDVKMKEKGDIPEGYSVSREKKERFSLILESASTNQTSMYLCASSPTRTGANVLTFGAGSRLTVL.

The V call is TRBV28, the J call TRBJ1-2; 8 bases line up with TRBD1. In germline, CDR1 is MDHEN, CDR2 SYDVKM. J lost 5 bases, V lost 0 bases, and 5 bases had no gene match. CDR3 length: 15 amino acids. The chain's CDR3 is CASSLWAGGPYGYTF. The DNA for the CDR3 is TGTGCCAGCAGTTTATGGGCAGGGGGCCCGTATGGCTACACCTTC.

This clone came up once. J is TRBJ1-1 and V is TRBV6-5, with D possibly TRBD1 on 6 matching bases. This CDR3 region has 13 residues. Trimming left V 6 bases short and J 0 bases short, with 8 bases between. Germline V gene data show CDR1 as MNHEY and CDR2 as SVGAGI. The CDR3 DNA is TGTGCCAGCAGACAGGGTCTGAACACTGAAGCTTTCTTT. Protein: CASRQGLNTEAFF.

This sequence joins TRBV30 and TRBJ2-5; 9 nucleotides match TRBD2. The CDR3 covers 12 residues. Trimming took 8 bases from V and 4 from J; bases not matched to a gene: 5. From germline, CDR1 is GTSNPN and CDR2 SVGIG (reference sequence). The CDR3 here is CAAGGGLETQYF. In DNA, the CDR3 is TGTGCCGCGGGGGGGGGACTAGAGACCCAGTACTTC.

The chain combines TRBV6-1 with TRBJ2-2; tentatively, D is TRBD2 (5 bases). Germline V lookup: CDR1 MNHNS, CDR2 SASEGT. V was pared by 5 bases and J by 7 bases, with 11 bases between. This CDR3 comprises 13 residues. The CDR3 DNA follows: TGTGCCAGCAGTCCGGTCCGGGACGGGGAGCTGTTTTTT. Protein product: CASSPVRDGELFF.

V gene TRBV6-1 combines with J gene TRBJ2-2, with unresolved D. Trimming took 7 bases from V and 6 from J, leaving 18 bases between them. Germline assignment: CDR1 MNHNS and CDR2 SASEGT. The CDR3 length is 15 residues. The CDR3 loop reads CASIVKGPRAGELFF. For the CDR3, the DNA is TGTGCCAGCATCGTCAAGGGCCCCCGGGCCGGGGAGCTGTTTTTT.

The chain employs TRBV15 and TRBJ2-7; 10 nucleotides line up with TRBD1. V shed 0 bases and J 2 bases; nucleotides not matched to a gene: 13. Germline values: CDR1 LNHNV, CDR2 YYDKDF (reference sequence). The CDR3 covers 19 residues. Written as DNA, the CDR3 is TGTGCCACCAGCAGAGATCTGGGACAGGGGTCCGGGTTTGCCTACGAGCAGTACTTC. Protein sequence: CATSRDLGQGSGFAYEQYF.

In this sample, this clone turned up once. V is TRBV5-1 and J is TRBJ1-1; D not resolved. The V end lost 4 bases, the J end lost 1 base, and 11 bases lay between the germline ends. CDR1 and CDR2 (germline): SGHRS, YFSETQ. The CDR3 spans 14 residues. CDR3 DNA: TGCGCCAGCAGCGCCGGACCGCAGAACACTGAAGCTTTCTTT. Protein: CASSAGPQNTEAFF.

Here the CDR3 reads CARPGQGSGNEQFF. DNA for the CDR3: TGTGCCAGACCGGGACAGGGGAGTGGGAATGAGCAGTTCTTC. This chain connects TRBV2 to TRBJ2-1, with 10 bases that match TRBD1. This CDR3 has 14 amino acids. J gave up 7 bases and V 9 bases, and 9 bases lay outside the gene matches. Germline CDR1 and CDR2: SNHLY and FYNNEI. The variable domain in full, with the rest retrieved from reference TRBV2 and TRBJ2-1, is EPEVTQTPSHQVTQMGQEVILRCVPISNHLYFYWYRQILGQKVEFLVSFYNNEISEKSEIFDDQFSVERPDGSNFTLKIRSTKLEDSAMYFCARPGQGSGNEQFFGPGTRLTVL.

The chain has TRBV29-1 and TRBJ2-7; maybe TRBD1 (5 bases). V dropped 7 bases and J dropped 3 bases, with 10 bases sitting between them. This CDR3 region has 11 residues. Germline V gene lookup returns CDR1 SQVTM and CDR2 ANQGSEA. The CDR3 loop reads CSATDSYEQYF. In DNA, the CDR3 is TGCAGCGCAACAGACAGCTACGAGCAGTACTTC.

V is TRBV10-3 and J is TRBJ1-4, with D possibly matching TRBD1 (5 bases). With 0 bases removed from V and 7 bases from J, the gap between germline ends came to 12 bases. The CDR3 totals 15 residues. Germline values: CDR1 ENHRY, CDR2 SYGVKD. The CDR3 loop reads CAISESEQEPEKLFF. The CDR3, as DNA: TGTGCCATCAGTGAGTCGGAACAGGAACCTGAAAAACTGTTTTTT.

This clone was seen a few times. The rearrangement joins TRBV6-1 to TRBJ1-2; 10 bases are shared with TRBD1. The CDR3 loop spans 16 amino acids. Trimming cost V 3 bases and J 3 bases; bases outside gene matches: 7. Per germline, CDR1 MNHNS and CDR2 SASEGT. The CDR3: CASSDPRTGGYYGYTF. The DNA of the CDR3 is TGTGCCAGCAGTGATCCTAGGACAGGGGGATACTATGGCTACACCTTC.

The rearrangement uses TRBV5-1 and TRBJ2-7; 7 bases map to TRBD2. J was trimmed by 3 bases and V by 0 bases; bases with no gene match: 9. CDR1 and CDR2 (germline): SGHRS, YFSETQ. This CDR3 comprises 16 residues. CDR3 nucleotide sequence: TGCGCCAGCAGCTTGGAGGCGTCGCGCGGGGGCTACGAGCAGTACTTC. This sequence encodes CASSLEASRGGYEQYF.

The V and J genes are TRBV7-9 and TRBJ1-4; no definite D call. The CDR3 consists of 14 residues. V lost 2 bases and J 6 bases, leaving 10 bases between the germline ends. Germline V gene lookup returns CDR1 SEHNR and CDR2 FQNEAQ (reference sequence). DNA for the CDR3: TGTGCCAGCAGCTTACGGGGTGGGGATGAAAAACTGTTTTTT. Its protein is CASSLRGGDEKLFF.

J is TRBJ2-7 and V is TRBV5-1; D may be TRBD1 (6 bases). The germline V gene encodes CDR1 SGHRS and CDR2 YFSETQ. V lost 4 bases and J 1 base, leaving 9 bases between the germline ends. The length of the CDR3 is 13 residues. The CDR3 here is CASSVQGSYEQYF. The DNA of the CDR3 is TGCGCCAGCAGCGTACAGGGATCCTACGAGCAGTACTTC.

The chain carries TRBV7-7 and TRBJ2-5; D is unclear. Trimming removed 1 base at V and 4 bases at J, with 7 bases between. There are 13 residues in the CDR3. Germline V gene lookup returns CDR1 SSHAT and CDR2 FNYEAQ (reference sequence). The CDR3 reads CASSLGARETQYF. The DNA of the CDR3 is TGTGCCAGCAGCTTAGGGGCACGAGAGACCCAGTACTTC. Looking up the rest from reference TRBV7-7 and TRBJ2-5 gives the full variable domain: GAGVSQSPRYKVTKRGQDVTLRCDPISSHATLYWYQQALGQGPEFLTYFNYEAQPDKSGLPSDRFSAERPEGSISTLTIQRTEQRDSAMYRCASSLGARETQYFGPGTRLLVL.

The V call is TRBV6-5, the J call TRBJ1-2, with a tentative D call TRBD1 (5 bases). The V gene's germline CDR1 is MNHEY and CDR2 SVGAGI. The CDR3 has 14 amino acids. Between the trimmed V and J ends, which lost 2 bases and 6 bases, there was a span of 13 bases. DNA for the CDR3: TGTGCCAGCAGTTACCAGGGACGAGGGGATGGCTACACCTTC. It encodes CASSYQGRGDGYTF.